This record covers a single T cell receptor (beta chain). This table comes from immunoSEQ multiplex PCR, and its TCRdb copy is limited to in-frame clones, with some not included. The sample includes approximately 2,200,000 clones, 90% to 95% of them seen just once. This entry is derived from a study of shared clonotypes between healthy human individuals. Naive-designated CD8 cells lacked CD45RO, were positively enriched for CCR7, and omitted terminally differentiated effector memory CD45RA+ cells. Sequencing was carried out using naive CD8+ T cells from PBMCs. The sequence came from a man between 18 and 29 years old in good health. Some clones in this sample may be carry-over from other donors' samples.

CDR3 residues: CASSEGRSSYEQYF. As DNA, the CDR3 is TGTGCCAGCAGTGAAGGTAGATCCTCCTACGAGCAGTACTTC. This chain links TRBV6-1 with TRBJ2-7; D not resolved. Germline V gene data show CDR1 as MNHNS and CDR2 as SASEGT. The CDR3 totals 14 residues. V was shortened by 1 base and J by 0 bases, with 7 bases between the two germline ends.